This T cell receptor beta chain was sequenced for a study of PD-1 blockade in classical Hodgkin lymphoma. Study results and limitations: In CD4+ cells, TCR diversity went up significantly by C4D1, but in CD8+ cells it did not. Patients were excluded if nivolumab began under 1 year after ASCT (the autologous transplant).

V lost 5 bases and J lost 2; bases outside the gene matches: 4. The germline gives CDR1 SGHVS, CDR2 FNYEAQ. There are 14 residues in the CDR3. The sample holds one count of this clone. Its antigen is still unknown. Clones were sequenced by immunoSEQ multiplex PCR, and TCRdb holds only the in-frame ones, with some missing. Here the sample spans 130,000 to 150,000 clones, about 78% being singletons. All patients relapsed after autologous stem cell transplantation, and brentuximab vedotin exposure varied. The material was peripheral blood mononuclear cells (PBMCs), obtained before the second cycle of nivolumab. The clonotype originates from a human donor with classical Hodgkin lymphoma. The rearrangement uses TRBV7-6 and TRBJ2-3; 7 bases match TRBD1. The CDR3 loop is CASSMGQSTDTQYF. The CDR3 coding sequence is TGTGCCAGCAGCATGGGACAGTCCACAGATACGCAGTATTTT.